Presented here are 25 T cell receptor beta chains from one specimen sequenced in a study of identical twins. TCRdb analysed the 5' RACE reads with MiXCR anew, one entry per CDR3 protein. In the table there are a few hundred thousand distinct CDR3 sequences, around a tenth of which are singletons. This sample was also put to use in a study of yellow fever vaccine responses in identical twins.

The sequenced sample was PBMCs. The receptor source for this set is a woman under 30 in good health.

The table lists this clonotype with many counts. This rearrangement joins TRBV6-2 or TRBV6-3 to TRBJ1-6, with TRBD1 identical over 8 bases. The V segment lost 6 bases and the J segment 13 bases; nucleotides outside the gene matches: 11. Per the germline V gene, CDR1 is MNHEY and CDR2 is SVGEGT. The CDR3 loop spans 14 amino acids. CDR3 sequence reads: CASSKDRASDPLHF. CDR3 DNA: TGTGCCAGCAGCAAGGACAGGGCTTCGGATCCCCTCCACTTT.

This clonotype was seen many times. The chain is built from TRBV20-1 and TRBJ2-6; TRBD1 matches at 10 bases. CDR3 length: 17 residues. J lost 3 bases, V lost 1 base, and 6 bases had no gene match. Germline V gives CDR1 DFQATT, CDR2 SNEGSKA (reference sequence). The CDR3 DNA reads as TGCAGTGCTAGAGTTGAGACAGGGGGCAGTGGGGCCAACGTCCTGACTTTC. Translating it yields CSARVETGGSGANVLTF.

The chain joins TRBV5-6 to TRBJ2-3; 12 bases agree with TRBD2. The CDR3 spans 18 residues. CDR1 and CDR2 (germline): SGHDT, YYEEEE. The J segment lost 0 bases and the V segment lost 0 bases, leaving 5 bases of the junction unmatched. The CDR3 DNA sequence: TGTGCCAGCAGCTTGGAAGGGACTAGCGGGCTTAGCACAGATACGCAGTATTTT. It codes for CASSLEGTSGLSTDTQYF. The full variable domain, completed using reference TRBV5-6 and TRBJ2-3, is DAGVTQSPTHLIKTRGQQVTLRCSPKSGHDTVSWYQQALGQGPQFIFQYYEEEERQRGNFPDRFSGHQFPNYSSELNVNALLLGDSALYLCASSLEGTSGLSTDTQYFGPGTRLTVL.

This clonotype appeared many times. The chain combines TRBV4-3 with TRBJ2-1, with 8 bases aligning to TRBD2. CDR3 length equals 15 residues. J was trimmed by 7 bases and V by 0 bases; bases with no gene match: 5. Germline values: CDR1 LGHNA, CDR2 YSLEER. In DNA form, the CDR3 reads TGCGCCAGCAGCCAAGATCGCGGGAGGACTAATGAGCAGTTCTTC. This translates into CASSQDRGRTNEQFF.

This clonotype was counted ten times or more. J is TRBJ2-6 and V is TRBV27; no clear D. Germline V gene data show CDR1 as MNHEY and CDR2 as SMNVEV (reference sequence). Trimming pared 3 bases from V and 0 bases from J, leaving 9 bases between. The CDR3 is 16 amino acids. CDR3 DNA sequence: TGTGCCAGCAGTTTCTCAGTACGCTCTGGGGCCAACGTCCTGACTTTC. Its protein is CASSFSVRSGANVLTF.

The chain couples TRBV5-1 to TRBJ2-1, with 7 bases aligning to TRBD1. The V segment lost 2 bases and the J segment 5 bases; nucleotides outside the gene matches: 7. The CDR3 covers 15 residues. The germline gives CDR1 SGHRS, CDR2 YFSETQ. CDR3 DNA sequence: TGCGCCAGCAGCTTACCTGGGACAGCAAACAATGAGCAGTTCTTC. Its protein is CASSLPGTANNEQFF.

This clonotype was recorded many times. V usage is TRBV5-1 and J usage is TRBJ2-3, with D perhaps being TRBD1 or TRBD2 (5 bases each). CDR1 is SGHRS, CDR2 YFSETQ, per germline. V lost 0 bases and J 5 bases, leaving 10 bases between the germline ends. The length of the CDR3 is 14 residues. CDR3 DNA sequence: TGCGCCAGCAGCTTGGATGGGGGAAAAGATACGCAGTATTTT. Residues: CASSLDGGKDTQYF.

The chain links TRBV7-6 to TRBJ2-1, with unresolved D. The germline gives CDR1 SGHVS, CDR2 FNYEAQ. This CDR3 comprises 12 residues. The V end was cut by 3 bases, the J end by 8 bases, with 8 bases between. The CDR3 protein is CASSFVEDEQFF. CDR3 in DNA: TGTGCCAGCAGCTTCGTAGAAGATGAGCAGTTCTTC.

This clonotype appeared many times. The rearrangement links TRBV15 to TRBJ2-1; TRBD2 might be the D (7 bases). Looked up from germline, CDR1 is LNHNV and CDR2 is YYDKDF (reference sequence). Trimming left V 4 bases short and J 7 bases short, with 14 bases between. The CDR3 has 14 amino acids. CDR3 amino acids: CATSIGGLGNEQFF. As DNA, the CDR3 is TGTGCCACCAGCATCGGGGGGCTGGGGAATGAGCAGTTCTTC.

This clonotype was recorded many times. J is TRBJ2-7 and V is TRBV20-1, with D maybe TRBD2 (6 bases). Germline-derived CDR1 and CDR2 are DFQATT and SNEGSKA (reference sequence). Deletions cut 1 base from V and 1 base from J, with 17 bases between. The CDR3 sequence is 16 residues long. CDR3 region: CSARATARSGSYEQYF. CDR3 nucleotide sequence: TGCAGTGCTAGAGCTACCGCCAGGAGCGGGTCCTACGAGCAGTACTTC.

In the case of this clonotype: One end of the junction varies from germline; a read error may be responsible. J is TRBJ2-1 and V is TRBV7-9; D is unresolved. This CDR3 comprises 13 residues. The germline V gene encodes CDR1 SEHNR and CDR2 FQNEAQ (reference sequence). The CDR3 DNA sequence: TGTGCCAGCAGGAGACCTAACTACAATCAGCAGTTCTTC. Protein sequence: CASRRPNYNQQFF.

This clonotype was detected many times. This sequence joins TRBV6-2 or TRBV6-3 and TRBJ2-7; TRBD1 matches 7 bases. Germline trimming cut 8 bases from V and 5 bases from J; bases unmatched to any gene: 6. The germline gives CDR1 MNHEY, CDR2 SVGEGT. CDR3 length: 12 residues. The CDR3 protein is CASQDRLDEQYF. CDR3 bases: TGTGCCAGCCAGGACAGGCTCGACGAGCAGTACTTC.

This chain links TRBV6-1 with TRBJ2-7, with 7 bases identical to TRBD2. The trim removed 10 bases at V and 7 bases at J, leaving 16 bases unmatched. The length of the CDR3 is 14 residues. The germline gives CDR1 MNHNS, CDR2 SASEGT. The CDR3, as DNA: TGTGCCACCAATCCCGGGACCAAAGCGGGGGAGCAGTACTTC. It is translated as CATNPGTKAGEQYF.

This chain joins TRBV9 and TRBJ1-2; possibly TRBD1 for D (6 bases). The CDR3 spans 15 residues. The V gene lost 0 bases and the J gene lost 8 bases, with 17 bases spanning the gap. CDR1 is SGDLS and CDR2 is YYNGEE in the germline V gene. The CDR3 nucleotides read TGTGCCAGCAGCGTAGGTAGTCGGGGGCTCGGAGGCTACACCTTC. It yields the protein CASSVGSRGLGGYTF.

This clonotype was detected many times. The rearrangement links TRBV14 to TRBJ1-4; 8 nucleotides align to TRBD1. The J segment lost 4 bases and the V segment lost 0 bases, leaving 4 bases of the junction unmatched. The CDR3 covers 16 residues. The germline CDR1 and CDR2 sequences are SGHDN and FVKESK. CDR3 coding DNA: TGTGCCAGCAGCCAAGACTGGACAGGGAGTAATGAAAAACTGTTTTTT. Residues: CASSQDWTGSNEKLFF.

Written as DNA, the CDR3 is TGTGCCAGCATCGATTCACAGGGGCTAGGGGTCACAGATACGCAGTATTTT. As protein: CASIDSQGLGVTDTQYF. The chain joins TRBV2 to TRBJ2-3, with 7 bases identical to TRBD1. From germline, CDR1 is SNHLY and CDR2 FYNNEI. This CDR3 is 17 amino acids long. V was pared by 7 bases and J by 2 bases, with 15 bases of the junction left unmatched.

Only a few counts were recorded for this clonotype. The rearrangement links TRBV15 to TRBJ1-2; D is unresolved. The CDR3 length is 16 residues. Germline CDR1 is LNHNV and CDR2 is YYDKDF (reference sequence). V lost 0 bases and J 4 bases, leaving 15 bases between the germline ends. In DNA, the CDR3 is TGTGCCACCAGCAGAGATAATGTGGGAAGTCGCTATGGCTACACCTTC. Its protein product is CATSRDNVGSRYGYTF.

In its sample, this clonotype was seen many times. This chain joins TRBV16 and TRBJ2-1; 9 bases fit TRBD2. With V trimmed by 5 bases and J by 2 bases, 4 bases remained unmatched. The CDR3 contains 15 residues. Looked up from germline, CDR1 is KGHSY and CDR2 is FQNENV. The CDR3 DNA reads TGTGCCAGCAGCGTAACTAGCGGGCCCTACAATGAGCAGTTCTTC. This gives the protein CASSVTSGPYNEQFF.

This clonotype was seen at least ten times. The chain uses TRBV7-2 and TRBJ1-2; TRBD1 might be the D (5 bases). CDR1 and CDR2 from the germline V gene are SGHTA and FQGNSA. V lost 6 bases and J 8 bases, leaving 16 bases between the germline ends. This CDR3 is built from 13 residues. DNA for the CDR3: TGTGCCAGCAGAGTCATGGGGGTGGGGGGCTACACCTTC. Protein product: CASRVMGVGGYTF. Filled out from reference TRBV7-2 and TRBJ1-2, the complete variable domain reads GAGVSQSPSNKVTEKGKDVELRCDPISGHTALYWYRQSLGQGLEFLIYFQGNSAPDKSGLPSDRFSAERTGGSVSTLTIQRTQQEDSAVYLCASRVMGVGGYTFGSGTRLTVV.

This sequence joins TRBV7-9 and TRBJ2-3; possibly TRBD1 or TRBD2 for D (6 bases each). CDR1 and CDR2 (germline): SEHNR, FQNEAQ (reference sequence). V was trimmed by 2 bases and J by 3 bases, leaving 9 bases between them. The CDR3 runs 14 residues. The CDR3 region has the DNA TGTGCCAGCAGCTTAATAGGGGGGACAGATACGCAGTATTTT. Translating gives CASSLIGGTDTQYF.

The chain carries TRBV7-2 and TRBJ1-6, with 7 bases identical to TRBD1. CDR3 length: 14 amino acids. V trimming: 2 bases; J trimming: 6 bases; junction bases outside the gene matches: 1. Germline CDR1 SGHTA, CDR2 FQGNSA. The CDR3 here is CASSLPGGNSPLHF. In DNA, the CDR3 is TGTGCCAGCAGCTTACCAGGGGGTAATTCACCCCTCCACTTT. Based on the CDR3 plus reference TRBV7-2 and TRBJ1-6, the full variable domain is GAGVSQSPSNKVTEKGKDVELRCDPISGHTALYWYRQSLGQGLEFLIYFQGNSAPDKSGLPSDRFSAERTGGSVSTLTIQRTQQEDSAVYLCASSLPGGNSPLHFGNGTRLTVT.

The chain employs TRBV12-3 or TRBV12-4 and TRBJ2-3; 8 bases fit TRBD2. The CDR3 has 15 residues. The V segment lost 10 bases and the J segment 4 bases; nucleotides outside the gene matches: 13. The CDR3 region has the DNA TGTGCCAACTCCCAAACTAGCGGATGGGCAGATACGCAGTATTTT. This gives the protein CANSQTSGWADTQYF.

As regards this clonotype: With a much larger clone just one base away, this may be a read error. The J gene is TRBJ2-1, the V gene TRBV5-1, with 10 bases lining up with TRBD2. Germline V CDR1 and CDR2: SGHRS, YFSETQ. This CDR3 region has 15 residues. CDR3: CSSSFSGGAGNEQFF. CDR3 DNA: TGCTCCAGCAGCTTCAGCGGGGGGGCCGGGAATGAGCAGTTCTTC.

The CDR3 nucleotides read TGTGCCAGCAGACAGGGAATCACAGATACGCAGTATTTT. Its translation is CASRQGITDTQYF. J is TRBJ2-3 and V is TRBV6-1; perhaps TRBD1 as D (6 bases). Germline V gene sequence: CDR1 MNHNS, CDR2 SASEGT. V lost 6 bases to trimming and J lost 2 bases, with 9 bases between them. This CDR3 spans 13 amino acids.

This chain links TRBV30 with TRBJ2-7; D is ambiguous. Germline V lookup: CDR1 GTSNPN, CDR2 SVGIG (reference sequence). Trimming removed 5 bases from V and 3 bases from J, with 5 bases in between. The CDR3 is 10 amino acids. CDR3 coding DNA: TGTGCCTGGGGAATCTACGAGCAGTACTTC. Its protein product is CAWGIYEQYF. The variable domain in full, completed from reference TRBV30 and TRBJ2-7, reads SQTIHQWPATLVQPVGSPLSLECTVEGTSNPNLYWYRQAAGRGLQLLFYSVGIGQISSEVPQNLSASRPQDRQFILSSKKLLLSDSGFYLCAWGIYEQYFGPGTRLTVT.